This T cell receptor (beta chain) stems from a study of T-cell memory formation after mild COVID-19. Libraries for TCRalpha and TCRbeta carried sample barcodes and unique molecular identifiers via 5'RACE. A single record per CDR3 protein comes from TCRdb applying MiXCR to the 5' RACE reads. This sample yields some 190,000 distinct CDR3 sequences, of which around 16% are seen a single time; 2% to 3% belongs to the top ten. The specimen was PBMCs or a T cell subset sorted from them (not recorded which). This clonotype originated in an adult woman who had mild COVID-19 (a few samples of this study predate the infection). Cell type and time point are not known.

CDR3 in amino acids: CAWSAGTVTGNTIYF. The CDR3 DNA reads TGTGCCTGGAGTGCTGGGACAGTTACTGGAAACACCATATATTTT. The genes are TRBV30 and TRBJ1-3; 7 bases match TRBD1. The V and J ends lost 1 base and 2 bases, in that order; junction bases with no gene match: 5. The CDR3 runs to 15 residues. Germline CDR1 GTSNPN, CDR2 SVGIG (reference sequence).